The 27 T cell receptor beta chains listed next were all sequenced from one sample in a study of blood T cell repertoires in COVID-19. This table comes from immunoSEQ multiplex PCR, and its TCRdb copy is limited to in-frame clones, with some not included. This repertoire shows a few hundred thousand clones, 80% to 90% found once; its top ten account for nearly 9.5%. Sample: PBMCs or T cells enriched from blood (not recorded which). Every receptor here comes from a man aged 40-49 years who had recovered from COVID-19.

V usage is TRBV5-6 and J usage is TRBJ2-7; D might be TRBD1 (5 bases). The V and J ends lost 6 bases and 3 bases respectively, with 13 bases between them. In germline, CDR1 is SGHDT, CDR2 YYEEEE. The CDR3 extends over 13 amino acids. CDR3 region: CASTIDSHYEQYF. As DNA, the CDR3 is TGTGCCAGCACCATCGACAGCCACTACGAGCAGTACTTC.

The chain couples TRBV5-5 to TRBJ2-3; D gene uncertain. Germline lookup yields CDR1 SGHKS and CDR2 YYEKEE (reference sequence). The CDR3 extends over 12 amino acids. The ends were cut back, 1 base at V and 6 bases at J, with 6 bases in the middle. The CDR3 protein is CASSLSEDTQYF. The CDR3 nucleotides read TGTGCCAGCAGCTTGAGTGAGGATACGCAGTATTTT.

The chain employs TRBV2 and TRBJ2-7, with D uncertain. Trimming took 5 bases from V and 1 from J, leaving 6 bases between them. Germline CDR1 reads SNHLY; CDR2 reads FYNNEI. CDR3 size: 12 residues. CDR3 protein: CASSPPSYEQYF. CDR3 bases: TGTGCCAGCAGTCCCCCGTCCTACGAGCAGTACTTC.

This chain uses TRBV9 with TRBJ1-5; D might be TRBD1 (5 bases). The CDR3 is 13 residues long. Trimming removed 5 bases at V and 4 bases at J, with 10 bases between. The V gene's germline CDR1 is SGDLS and CDR2 YYNGEE. Here the CDR3 DNA reads TGTGCCAGCAGTGAACAGGCTAATCAGCCCCAGCATTTT. This gives the protein CASSEQANQPQHF.

The chain links TRBV4-1 to TRBJ2-1, with TRBD2 as a possible D gene (6 bases). From germline, CDR1 is MGHRA and CDR2 YSYEKL. The V gene lost 3 bases and the J gene lost 10 bases, with 22 bases spanning the gap. This CDR3 is 16 amino acids long. In DNA form, the CDR3 reads TGCGCCAGCAGCCAGGACCCGGGACTCCTTACGGGGGAGCAGTTCTTC. The encoded protein is CASSQDPGLLTGEQFF.

The chain couples TRBV13 to TRBJ2-5; 7 bases agree with TRBD1. After removal of 5 bases from V and 2 bases from J, the junction contained 14 bases not matched to a gene. Germline CDR1 PRHDT, CDR2 FYEKMQ (reference sequence). The CDR3 spans 17 residues. CDR3 loop: CASSPTGTDPRQETQYF. CDR3 in DNA: TGTGCCAGCAGCCCGACAGGGACCGACCCTCGACAAGAGACCCAGTACTTC.

V and J are TRBV7-3 and TRBJ2-2; no clear D gene. Looked up from germline, CDR1 is SGHTA and CDR2 is FQGTGA. Trimming pared 2 bases from V and 7 bases from J, leaving 8 bases between. This CDR3 is 13 amino acids long. The CDR3 reads CASSLLNGGELFF. CDR3 in DNA: TGTGCCAGCAGCTTACTGAACGGCGGGGAGCTGTTTTTT.

In this sample, this clone turned up once. The V call is TRBV15, the J call TRBJ1-4; D uncertain. Germline V lookup: CDR1 LNHNV, CDR2 YYDKDF (reference sequence). This CDR3 spans 15 amino acids. V shed 2 bases and J shed 8 bases, with 15 bases lying between them. The CDR3, as DNA: TGTGCCACCAGCAGAACGTCTCCACGGAGGGAAAAACTGTTTTTT. It is translated as CATSRTSPRREKLFF.

This chain links TRBV7-3 with TRBJ2-3; 13 bases are a match to TRBD2. Germline loops: CDR1 SGHTA, CDR2 FQGTGA. The V segment lost 2 bases and the J segment 1 base; nucleotides outside the gene matches: 3. This CDR3 spans 17 amino acids. This CDR3 reads CASSLPGLAGGTDTQYF. The CDR3 coding sequence is TGTGCCAGCAGCTTACCCGGACTAGCGGGAGGCACAGATACGCAGTATTTT.

The gene calls are TRBV7-6 and TRBJ2-1, with 7 nucleotides matching TRBD1. This CDR3 is 14 amino acids long. Germline V lookup: CDR1 SGHVS, CDR2 FNYEAQ. V shed 2 bases, J shed 5 bases, and the junction held 3 bases outside the gene matches. CDR3 coding DNA: TGTGCCAGCAGCTTACGGCAGGGGGACAATGAGCAGTTCTTC. Amino acids: CASSLRQGDNEQFF.

V is TRBV7-2 and J is TRBJ2-1; tentative D call: TRBD1 (5 bases). Trimming removed 1 base from V and 2 bases from J, with 9 bases in between. CDR1 and CDR2 (germline): SGHTA, FQGNSA. The CDR3 is made up of 15 amino acids. CDR3 in DNA: TGTGCCAGCAGCTTAGAAGGGGCTCCCTACAATGAGCAGTTCTTC. Its translation: CASSLEGAPYNEQFF.

This chain connects TRBV2 to TRBJ2-2; D gene ambiguous. Germline CDR1 SNHLY, CDR2 FYNNEI. Trimming took 2 bases from V and 5 from J, leaving 6 bases between them. The CDR3 spans 13 residues. The CDR3 sequence is CASSESRTGELFF. The CDR3 DNA follows: TGTGCCAGCAGTGAATCCCGGACCGGGGAGCTGTTTTTT.

The chain is built from TRBV5-6 and TRBJ1-2; D might be TRBD1 (5 bases). CDR3 length equals 13 residues. The V gene's germline CDR1 is SGHDT and CDR2 YYEEEE. V lost 4 bases and J 7 bases, leaving 14 bases between the germline ends. The CDR3 sequence is CASSPGRGGGYTF. The DNA of the CDR3 is TGTGCCAGCAGCCCCGGGAGGGGTGGTGGCTACACCTTC.

V is TRBV5-1 and J is TRBJ2-5; D is perhaps TRBD2 (6 bases). Between the trimmed V and J ends, which lost 4 bases and 4 bases, there was a span of 11 bases. The CDR3 consists of 13 residues. Germline assignment: CDR1 SGHRS and CDR2 YFSETQ. CDR3 in amino acids: CASSPGLRETQYF. CDR3 nucleotide sequence: TGCGCCAGCAGCCCGGGACTGCGAGAGACCCAGTACTTC. The full variable domain, its missing parts supplied by reference TRBV5-1 and TRBJ2-5, is KAGVTQTPRYLIKTRGQQVTLSCSPISGHRSVSWYQQTPGQGLQFLFEYFSETQRNKGNFPGRFSGRQFSNSRSEMNVSTLELGDSALYLCASSPGLRETQYFGPGTRLLVL.

This clone turned up a few times. The rearrangement joins TRBV27 to TRBJ1-5; D is ambiguous. Per the germline V gene, CDR1 is MNHEY and CDR2 is SMNVEV (reference sequence). Trimming shortened V by 6 bases and J by 5 bases, and 14 bases separated the two germline ends. The CDR3 is 14 residues long. The CDR3 here is CASSLQATHQPQHF. CDR3 sequence (DNA): TGTGCCAGCAGCCTCCAGGCTACACATCAGCCCCAGCATTTT.

This clone was seen a single time. As DNA, the CDR3 is TGTGCCAGTAGTATGTCGGGATACTATGGCTACACCTTC. Translating it yields CASSMSGYYGYTF. The chain carries TRBV19 and TRBJ1-2; D is ambiguous. V shed 3 bases and J shed 3 bases, with 8 bases lying between them. Looked up from germline, CDR1 is LNHDA and CDR2 is SQIVND (reference sequence). The CDR3 contains 13 residues.

Only a few counts were recorded for this clone. The chain links TRBV6-1 to TRBJ2-7, with 11 bases aligning to TRBD1. Per the germline V gene, CDR1 is MNHNS and CDR2 is SASEGT. The CDR3 runs 14 residues. J lost 6 bases, V lost 3 bases, and 4 bases had no gene match. DNA for the CDR3: TGTGCCAGCAGTGAGAGGACAGGGGGCGCCGAGCAGTACTTC. Amino acids: CASSERTGGAEQYF.

The chain recombines TRBV4-1 with TRBJ2-7, with D perhaps TRBD1 (6 bases). Germline V gene data show CDR1 as MGHRA and CDR2 as YSYEKL. Trimming took 1 base from V and 3 from J, leaving 7 bases between them. There are 13 residues in the CDR3. CDR3 loop: CASSQGTDYEQYF. In DNA form, the CDR3 reads TGCGCCAGCAGCCAAGGGACAGACTACGAGCAGTACTTC.

Concerning this clone: It may be a read error: a sequence one base away is much more abundant. The V call is TRBV7-9, the J call TRBJ1-1; D not resolved. V lost 3 bases to trimming and J lost 1 base, with 6 bases between them. CDR1 is SEHNR and CDR2 is FQNEAQ in the germline V gene (reference sequence). This CDR3 region has 13 residues. The CDR3 protein is CASSLPGNTEAFF. Written as DNA, the CDR3 is TGTGCCAGCAGCTTGCCGGGGAACACTGAAGCTTTCTTT.

The rearrangement uses TRBV2 and TRBJ2-1, with 9 bases fitting TRBD1. V lost 6 bases to trimming and J lost 10 bases; unmatched junction nucleotides: 13. Germline values: CDR1 SNHLY, CDR2 FYNNEI. The CDR3 is made up of 15 amino acids. CDR3 residues: CASSSDRGATGEQFF. The CDR3 bases are TGTGCCAGCAGCTCCGACAGGGGGGCCACAGGGGAGCAGTTCTTC.

This sequence joins TRBV3-1 (or the pseudogene TRBV3-2) and TRBJ1-2, with TRBD1 identical over 9 bases. With V trimmed by 1 base and J by 6 bases, 3 bases remained unmatched. The CDR3 contains 14 residues. The germline gives CDR1 LGHDT, CDR2 YNNKEL (reference sequence). The CDR3 is CASSQGGQGNGYTF. CDR3 DNA sequence: TGTGCCAGCAGCCAAGGGGGACAGGGAAATGGCTACACCTTC.

The chain couples TRBV5-1 to TRBJ1-1; TRBD1 might be the D (5 bases). CDR3 length: 17 amino acids. The V gene's germline CDR1 is SGHRS and CDR2 YFSETQ. The V and J ends lost 0 bases and 1 base respectively, with 16 bases between them. This chain's CDR3 is CASSLAPVGASNTEAFF. The CDR3 nucleotides read TGCGCCAGCAGCTTGGCCCCGGTTGGGGCCTCGAACACTGAAGCTTTCTTT. The variable domain in full, with the rest retrieved from reference TRBV5-1 and TRBJ1-1, is KAGVTQTPRYLIKTRGQQVTLSCSPISGHRSVSWYQQTPGQGLQFLFEYFSETQRNKGNFPGRFSGRQFSNSRSEMNVSTLELGDSALYLCASSLAPVGASNTEAFFGQGTRLTVV.

The chain recombines TRBV30 with TRBJ2-1; 9 nucleotides line up with TRBD2. This CDR3 region has 16 residues. V shed 1 base and J 6 bases; nucleotides not matched to a gene: 10. Looked up from germline, CDR1 is GTSNPN and CDR2 is SVGIG (reference sequence). The CDR3 region has the DNA TGTGCCTGGAGTGCCCTAGCGGGGTTACGTGGCAATGAGCAGTTCTTC. Its protein product is CAWSALAGLRGNEQFF.

This chain connects TRBV3-1 (or the pseudogene TRBV3-2) to TRBJ2-7, with D tentatively TRBD1 (6 bases). Trimming stripped 1 base from V and 7 bases from J, with 17 bases between. The CDR3 contains 15 residues. Germline values: CDR1 LGHDT, CDR2 YNNKEL (reference sequence). The chain's CDR3 is CASSQGVSGTKEQYF. The CDR3 DNA sequence: TGTGCCAGCAGCCAAGGGGTCTCCGGGACAAAAGAGCAGTACTTC.

The V and J genes are TRBV10-1 and TRBJ1-1; D might be TRBD1 (6 bases). Germline CDR1 and CDR2: WNHNN and SYGVQD (reference sequence). The CDR3 extends over 15 amino acids. V dropped 6 bases and J dropped 4 bases, with 18 bases sitting between them. CDR3 sequence: CASRGQRGWSTEAFF. CDR3 DNA: TGCGCCAGCAGGGGGCAAAGGGGGTGGAGCACTGAAGCTTTCTTT.

The chain employs TRBV5-4 and TRBJ2-6, with 9 bases that match TRBD1. There are 19 residues in the CDR3. Germline V CDR1 and CDR2: SGHNT, YYREEE (reference sequence). J gave up 0 bases and V 5 bases, and 12 bases lay outside the gene matches. The CDR3 reads CASRGNGGTGYSGANVLTF. The CDR3, as DNA: TGTGCCAGCAGGGGTAATGGAGGGACAGGGTACTCTGGGGCCAACGTCCTGACTTTC.

The rearrangement uses TRBV13 and TRBJ2-7; 13 bases match TRBD2. CDR1 is PRHDT, CDR2 FYEKMQ, per germline (reference sequence). The V gene end was trimmed by 5 bases and the J gene end by 5 bases; junction bases not matched to a gene: 6. The CDR3 contains 15 residues. The CDR3 nucleotides are TGTGCCAGCAGCCCACGACTAGCGGGGGGCCACGAGCAGTACTTC. This sequence encodes CASSPRLAGGHEQYF.